This T cell receptor beta chain was obtained from a study of cytomegalovirus exposure and HLA in healthy donors. Generated by immunoSEQ multiplex PCR, the TCRdb table keeps only in-frame clones and is missing some. The repertoire holds about 150,000 clones, with 75% to 90% as singletons. The trim removed 1 base at V and 2 bases at J, leaving 3 bases unmatched. Germline CDR1 reads SGHAT; CDR2 reads FQDESV (reference sequence). The CDR3 has 15 amino acids. Sample: PBMCs. This clonotype was obtained from a man younger than 35 in good health and CMV-seropositive. The genes are TRBV11-1 and TRBJ2-7; 9 bases are shared with TRBD2. CDR3: CASSLGLAGPYEQYF. CDR3 DNA: TGTGCCAGCAGCTTAGGGCTAGCGGGGCCCTACGAGCAGTACTTC.